This T cell receptor beta chain originates from a study of blood T cell repertoires in COVID-19. Study-level information: Whether acute or convalescent, the COVID-19 samples came from the United States, Italy and Spain.

In the study's own analysis: It was from reference gene primer amplification that nucleated cell counts were estimated. Profiling relied on immunoSEQ multiplex PCR, and the TCRdb table lists in-frame clones only, not all of them. For V, J and clone size, that table is used; D and trimming come from the DNA. The repertoire holds some 64,000 clones, with 79% as singletons. The CDR3 runs to 14 residues. In germline, CDR1 is WNHNN, CDR2 SYGVQD (reference sequence). V lost 8 bases and J lost 5; bases outside the gene matches: 11. Sequenced: peripheral blood. This chain uses TRBV10-1 with TRBJ1-2, with 7 bases fitting TRBD1. The sequence derives from a woman aged 55-69 years with acute or convalescent COVID-19. CDR3 loop: CASARRDSEYGYTF. CDR3 DNA sequence: TGCGCCAGCGCTCGCCGGGACAGCGAATATGGCTACACCTTC.